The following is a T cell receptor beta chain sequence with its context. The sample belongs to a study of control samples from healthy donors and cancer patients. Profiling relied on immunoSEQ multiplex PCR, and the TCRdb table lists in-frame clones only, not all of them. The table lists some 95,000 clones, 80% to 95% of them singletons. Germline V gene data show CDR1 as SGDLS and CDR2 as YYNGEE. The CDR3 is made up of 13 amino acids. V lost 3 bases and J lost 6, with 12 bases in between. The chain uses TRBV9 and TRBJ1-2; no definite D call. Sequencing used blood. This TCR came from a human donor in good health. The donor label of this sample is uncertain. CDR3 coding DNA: TGTGCCAGCAGCGACTCACCCCGGGATGGCTACACCTTC. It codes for CASSDSPRDGYTF.